The TCR beta chain under discussion was sequenced for a study of blood T cell repertoires in COVID-19. Study information: The origin of the acute and convalescent COVID-19 samples was the United States, Italy and Spain. T cells, B-cell-depleted T cells, or PBMCs provided the cDNA or gDNA that served as material.

CDR1 is SGHVS, CDR2 FQNEAQ, per germline. The CDR3 is made up of 16 amino acids. V trimming: 2 bases; J trimming: 4 bases; junction bases outside the gene matches: 4. Profiled with immunoSEQ multiplex PCR; TCRdb holds only in-frame clones, not every one. The data hold about 48,000 clones, with about 89% observed a single time. The sequencing input was peripheral blood. This TCR was sampled from a human donor in a cohort sampled during active COVID-19. The chain links TRBV7-8 to TRBJ2-1; 11 bases match TRBD2. In DNA form, the CDR3 reads TGTGCCAGCAGCTTATTAGGGACTAGCGGTTACAATGAGCAGTTCTTC. Translated: CASSLLGTSGYNEQFF.